This entry features one T cell receptor beta chain sequence. Diagnoses among patients were locally advanced or metastatic urothelial carcinoma. These data come from a study of PD-L1 blockade in urothelial cancer. Study summary: Patients with male sex and bladder-origin urothelial cancer accounted for about 85% of the roughly 30 enrolled. Analysis of blood occurred 3 weeks (second dose) and 6 weeks after treatment start.

TCRdb's table, derived via immunoSEQ multiplex PCR, lists solely in-frame clones and lacks some. The sample carries just over 50,000 clones, 70% to 80% recorded once. V was pared by 0 bases and J by 4 bases, with 6 bases between. Looked up from germline, CDR1 is SGDLS and CDR2 is YYNGEE. The CDR3 extends over 13 amino acids. The sequence came from a man aged 65 to 85 with urothelial cancer. This sample comprised PBMCs, obtained around atezolizumab (anti-PD-L1) treatment. The chain is built from TRBV9 and TRBJ2-3, with a possible D match to TRBD1 (6 bases). The CDR3 sequence: CASSVGTADTQYF. The CDR3 DNA follows: TGTGCCAGCAGCGTAGGGACAGCAGATACGCAGTATTTT.